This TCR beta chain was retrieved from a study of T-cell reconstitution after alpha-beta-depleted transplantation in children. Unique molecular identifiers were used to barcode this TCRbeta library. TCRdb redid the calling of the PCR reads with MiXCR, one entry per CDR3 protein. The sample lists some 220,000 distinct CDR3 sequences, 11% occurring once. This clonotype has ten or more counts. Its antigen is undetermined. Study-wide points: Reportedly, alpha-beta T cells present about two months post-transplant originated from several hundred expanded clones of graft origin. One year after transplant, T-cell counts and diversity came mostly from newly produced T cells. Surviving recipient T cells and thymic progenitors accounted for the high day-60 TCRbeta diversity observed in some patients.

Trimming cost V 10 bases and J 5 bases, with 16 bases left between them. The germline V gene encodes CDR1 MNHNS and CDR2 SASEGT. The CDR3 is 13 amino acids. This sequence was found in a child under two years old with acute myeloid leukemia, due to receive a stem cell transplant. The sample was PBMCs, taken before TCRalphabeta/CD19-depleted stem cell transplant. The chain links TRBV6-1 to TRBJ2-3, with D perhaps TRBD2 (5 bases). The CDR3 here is CAIYLVRGDTQYF. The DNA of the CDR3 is TGTGCCATATATCTCGTACGGGGAGATACGCAGTATTTT.